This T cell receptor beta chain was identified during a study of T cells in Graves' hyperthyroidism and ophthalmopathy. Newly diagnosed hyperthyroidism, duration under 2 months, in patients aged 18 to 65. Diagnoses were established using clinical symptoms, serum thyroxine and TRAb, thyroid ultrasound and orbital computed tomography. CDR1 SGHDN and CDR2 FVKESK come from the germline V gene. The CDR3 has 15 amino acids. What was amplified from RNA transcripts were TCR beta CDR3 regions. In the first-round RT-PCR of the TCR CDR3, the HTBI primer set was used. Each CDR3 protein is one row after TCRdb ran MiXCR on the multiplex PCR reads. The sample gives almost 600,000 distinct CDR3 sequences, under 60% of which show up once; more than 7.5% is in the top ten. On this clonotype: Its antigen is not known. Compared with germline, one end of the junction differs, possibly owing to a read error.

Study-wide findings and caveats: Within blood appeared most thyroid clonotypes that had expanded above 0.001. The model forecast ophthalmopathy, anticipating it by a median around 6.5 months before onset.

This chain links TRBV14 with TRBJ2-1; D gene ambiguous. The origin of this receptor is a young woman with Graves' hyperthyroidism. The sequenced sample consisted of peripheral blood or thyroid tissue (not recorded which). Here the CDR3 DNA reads TGTGCCGGCAGCCAAGTAGGTGGCCTCTCCATAGAGCAGTTCTTC. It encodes CAGSQVGGLSIEQFF.